These 9 T cell receptor beta chains share one sample of origin, sequenced in a study of T cell changes during pregnancy in multiple sclerosis. Using immunoSEQ multiplex PCR, the repertoire was profiled, and TCRdb retains in-frame clones only, with some absent. The sample carries 45,000 to 60,000 clones, roughly 90% recorded once. The input for sequencing was peripheral blood, taken in the first trimester of pregnancy. The receptors were sampled from a female donor with multiple sclerosis, enrolled in a pregnancy study.

V gene TRBV6-4 combines with J gene TRBJ1-6; D not resolved. The V end lost 3 bases, the J end lost 10 bases, and 10 bases lay between the germline ends. Germline lookup yields CDR1 MRHNA and CDR2 SNTAGT. The CDR3 has 13 residues. The CDR3 coding sequence is TGTGCCAGCAGTGAACAGAGCTGGTCACCCCTCCACTTT. Residues: CASSEQSWSPLHF.

The chain couples TRBV19 to TRBJ2-7; 7 bases fit TRBD2. The CDR3 runs 14 residues. V shed 5 bases, J shed 5 bases, and the junction held 9 bases outside the gene matches. Germline V gives CDR1 LNHDA, CDR2 SQIVND (reference sequence). The CDR3 coding sequence is TGTGCCAGTAGTCCCCTGGGAGGGGTAAACGAGCAGTACTTC. It encodes CASSPLGGVNEQYF.

The V call is TRBV6-6, the J call TRBJ2-7, with 11 bases identical to TRBD1. The CDR3 runs 14 residues. With 5 bases clipped from V and 6 bases from J, the junction kept 6 bases outside the gene matches. Germline V gene sequence: CDR1 MNHNY, CDR2 SVGAGI (reference sequence). In nucleotides, the CDR3 is TGTGCCAGCAGTGACAGGACAGGGGGCGGCGAGCAGTACTTC. This translates into CASSDRTGGGEQYF.

The CDR3 is CASSLRGMGTEAFF. The CDR3 DNA sequence: TGTGCCAGCAGTTTACGAGGCATGGGCACTGAAGCTTTCTTT. The chain joins TRBV28 to TRBJ1-1; no firm D call. V gave up 2 bases and J gave up 4 bases, with 11 bases separating them. Germline V gene sequence: CDR1 MDHEN, CDR2 SYDVKM. This CDR3 has 14 residues.

This clone was observed once. V usage is TRBV4-3 and J usage is TRBJ1-2; no firm D call. This CDR3 spans 12 amino acids. Trimming removed 0 bases from V and 3 bases from J, with 2 bases in between. Germline lookup yields CDR1 LGHNA and CDR2 YSLEER. The CDR3 bases are TGCGCCAGCAGCCAAGACGACTATGGCTACACCTTC. It specifies CASSQDDYGYTF.

In its sample, this clone was seen once. This sequence joins TRBV5-1 and TRBJ2-1, with D tentatively TRBD2 (6 bases). CDR3 length: 15 amino acids. Germline assignment: CDR1 SGHRS and CDR2 YFSETQ. V lost 0 bases and J 4 bases, leaving 11 bases between the germline ends. CDR3 coding DNA: TGCGCCAGCAGCTTGGGGCTAGCGACTTACAATGAGCAGTTCTTC. It encodes CASSLGLATYNEQFF.

V usage is TRBV25-1 and J usage is TRBJ1-1; perhaps TRBD1 as D (5 bases). This CDR3 has 16 residues. Germline V gene data show CDR1 as MGHDK and CDR2 as SYGVNS. V dropped 7 bases and J dropped 0 bases, with 18 bases sitting between them. In DNA, the CDR3 is TGTGCCAGCACGAGAAGACGACAGCATTTGAACACTGAAGCTTTCTTT. This encodes CASTRRRQHLNTEAFF.

The chain is built from TRBV4-2 and TRBJ2-6; 11 bases align to TRBD2. The CDR3 covers 19 residues. Germline loops: CDR1 LGHNA, CDR2 YNFKEQ. The junction had 9 bases not matched to a gene; V was cut back by 1 base and J by 4 bases. The CDR3 region is CASSQGVAGGPSGANVLTF. The CDR3 DNA reads as TGTGCCAGCAGCCAAGGGGTAGCGGGGGGGCCTTCCGGGGCCAACGTCCTGACTTTC.

The rearrangement joins TRBV7-3 to TRBJ2-1, with TRBD2 identical over 9 bases. Per germline, CDR1 SGHTA and CDR2 FQGTGA. V was pared by 2 bases and J by 2 bases, with 4 bases of the junction left unmatched. The length of the CDR3 is 16 residues. DNA for the CDR3: TGTGCCAGCAGCTTAGCACCTAGCGGGGCCTACAATGAGCAGTTCTTC. Amino acids: CASSLAPSGAYNEQFF.